This TCR beta chain appears in the sequencing data of a study of T cell repertoires in cytomegalovirus infection. TCRdb re-derived calls from the reads in MiXCR, one entry per CDR3 protein. The repertoire holds 650,000 to 900,000 distinct CDR3 sequences, approximately 32% seen once, with around 12% in the top ten. The table lists this clonotype with a count of one. The antigen remains unidentified. Germline CDR1 and CDR2: MDHEN and SYDVKM. Trimming took off 5 bases at V and 3 bases at J, with 11 bases between the two ends. This CDR3 contains 14 residues. The rearrangement joins TRBV28 to TRBJ1-3; D not resolved. The TCR originated in a human donor in good health (CMV status not recorded). Some clones in this sample may be carry-over from other donors' samples. Material: cultured CD8+ T cells from PBMCs, obtained from culture after CMV antigen stimulation. The CDR3 DNA reads TGTGCCAGCAGTGAAACCCCCGGTGGAAACACCATATATTTT. Translation: CASSETPGGNTIYF.